The subject of this entry is one TCR beta chain. This clone was counted between two and nine times. This clone's antigen is unknown. No clone much larger than this one lies a single base away; base qualities are absent. This specimen belongs to a study of shared clonotypes between healthy human individuals (dated by TCRdb to between 2020 and 2021). Context from the whole study: The cohort comprised a couple of women and a few men aged 18 to 49 years. To increase sequencing depth and limit assay-specific biases, different laboratories used diverse techniques to prepare libraries and sequence TCR repertoires. Per donor, leukapheresis produced somewhere between about 0.9 and 9 billion PBMCs. The study deeply sequenced blood TCR repertoires of several healthy adults to estimate repertoire size and the extent of clonotype sharing between individuals. For each donor, CD4 naive and CD4 memory were each run on three plates, CD8 naive on two plates, and CD8 memory on one plate. Study-wide conclusions, independent of this receptor: The genetic and exposure-history diversity represented was limited by the small number of donors. Sampling was restricted to blood, and TCR repertoires in tissue are likely to differ from TCR repertoires in blood. Based on pairwise subsampling, the degree of clonotype sharing among donors was expected to be affected by sequencing depth. Even with the large sequencing depth, rarefaction of the sorted-subset datasets indicated that sequencing was incomplete. About 5% of naive CD4, 3.5% of naive CD8, approximately 2% of memory CD4, and 0.35% to 0.4% of memory CD8 clonotypes were shared across several donors. Compared with non-shared clonotypes, the clonotypes found in all four sorted-subset donors had higher generation probabilities. Larger estimated clonotype richness was generally found for naive subsets than for memory subsets.

Using the deep immunoSEQ assay, TCR CDR3 regions were amplified from genomic DNA by multiplex PCR. Extracted genomic DNA from each cell subset was spread evenly across all wells of several immunoSEQ 96-well plates, with each plate serving as a replicate. For sorted subsets, roughly 200 ng of genomic DNA, equivalent to 25,000 to 35,000 T cell genomes, went into each replicate PCR. Purified libraries were measured with a Qubit 3.0 fluorometer, size-checked on a Bioanalyzer 2100, and measured again with the KAPA Library Quantification kit. Every immunoSEQ 96-well plate was sequenced on a dedicated single-read 150-cycle Illumina NextSeq 550 flow cell. Per the original workflow: The immunoSEQ output contained only junctional sequences without quality scores, so filtering could not match that applied to full-length reads. To assign V/J genes and CDR3, sequences were annotated against IMGT germline references using PyIR, a Python wrapper for IgBLAST v1.9. Reads with weak V/J assignments (E-value above 1e-6), missing CDR3, stop codons, out-of-frame junctions, or ambiguous translated residues were removed. V3J clonotypes were defined as sequences sharing the same inferred V gene, J gene, and CDR3 amino acid sequence. Percentage overlap between repertoires was calculated by dividing the number of shared unique clonotypes by the size of the smaller repertoire. Three approaches were used to assess repertoire richness: RTK rarefaction, the Chao1 estimator, and Recon v2.1 estimates of unobserved clonotypes. OLGA was used to compute generation probabilities for all TCRbeta clonotypes that the gDNA method yielded from a handful of donors. The clones in this table, taken by TCRdb from immuneACCESS, are in-frame only. Not every clone is retained; where verified, under half of the shortfall comes from an unresolved V gene, and the cause of the rest is unknown. V and J calls and clone size are given by that table; D and trimming were obtained from the DNA. Recorded for this sample are approximately 740,000 clones; roughly 70% of them occurred a single time. The top ten constitute about 1.7% of the sample.

The germline V gene sets CDR1 to LGHNA and CDR2 to YNFKEQ. From its cysteine to its phenylalanine, the CDR3 spans 15 amino acids. Solely the CDR3 DNA is kept, with 45 bases framed from the first base. Germline trimming amounts to 1 base on V and 4 bases on J, with 4 as the count of junction bases outside the gene matches. Donors were healthy HIV-negative adults with no recently reported acute infections or vaccinations. Only Caucasian adults living in Nashville, Tennessee, USA were represented among the donors. CD4+ T cells were enriched through magnetic negative selection, after which naive cells were positively selected on CD45RA and the remaining negative fraction served as the memory subset. Blood was obtained by leukapheresis, after which PBMCs were separated by Ficoll-Histopaque density gradient centrifugation and cryopreserved in liquid nitrogen vapor phase. Analytical flow cytometry was used to check the purity and quantity of every magnetically sorted T cell population. From each sorted fraction, genomic DNA was isolated and quantified by UV absorbance on a Nanodrop 2000c.

Sequencing input: memory CD4+ T cells sorted from blood. The sample's cell subset or site, from its label and the paper: CD45RA-negative fraction. This TCR derives from a woman aged 25 to 39 in good health. The receptor chain draws on TRBV4-2 and TRBJ2-3; 8 bases in between match TRBD1. The CDR3 protein is CASSQVRGQADTQYF. The sequenced DNA: TGTGCCAGCAGCCAAGTCAGGGGGCAGGCAGATACGCAGTATTTT.